This note documents a single T cell receptor (beta chain) sequence. The CDR3 sequence is 14 residues long. V shed 5 bases and J shed 6 bases, with 11 bases lying between them. Germline CDR1 and CDR2: SEHNR and FQNEAQ (reference sequence). Method: immunoSEQ multiplex PCR; TCRdb's copy keeps in-frame clones and lacks some. The sample lists 130,000 to 150,000 clones, 80% to 95% occurring once. These data originate in a study of control samples from healthy donors and cancer patients. The sequence derives from a man aged 30-40 years in good health. J is TRBJ1-6 and V is TRBV7-9, with D hard to call. Material: blood. The CDR3 protein is CASSASGSNSPLHF. CDR3 sequence (DNA): TGTGCCAGCAGCGCGAGTGGGAGTAATTCACCCCTCCACTTT.